In this sample, the clone carrying this TCR beta chain turned up many times. Amplification of the TCR beta CDR3 regions used RNA transcripts (as template). HTBI primers were employed in first-round RT-PCR, then a second-round multiplex PCR followed. One entry per CDR3 protein, called by TCRdb with MiXCR from the multiplex PCR reads. The sample lists 300,000 to 400,000 distinct CDR3 sequences; 17% were seen once. CDR3 length: 15 residues. Trimming removed 6 bases from V and 0 bases from J, with 14 bases in between. Germline V gene lookup returns CDR1 MDHEN and CDR2 SYDVKM. These data belong to a study of Graves' ophthalmopathy and Graves' hyperthyroidism.

The source is an adult man with Graves' ophthalmopathy. The gene calls are TRBV28 and TRBJ1-2; D perhaps matches TRBD1 (5 bases). Source material: peripheral blood. The CDR3 here is CASSTPGGTNYGYTF. CDR3 nucleotide sequence: TGTGCCAGCAGCACCCCCGGGGGAACTAACTATGGCTACACCTTC.